Here is one T cell receptor beta chain with its context. What it binds is unknown. These data belong to a study of shared clonotypes between healthy human individuals. Study conclusions and caveats: Among the subsets, naive ones generally showed larger estimated richness than memory ones. Unshared clonotypes carried lower generation probabilities than those common to all four donors. A few donors showed sharing of around 5.3% of naive CD4 clonotypes.

Germline V gives CDR1 SGHRS, CDR2 YFSETQ. The CDR3 length is 14 residues. Trimming took 7 bases from V and 1 from J; bases not matched to a gene: 3. Measured with immunoSEQ multiplex PCR; TCRdb has only the in-frame clones, and not every one. The sample comprises around 2,000,000 clones, approximately 94% of which are singletons, and roughly 1.2% rests with the top ten. Naive-designated CD8 cells lacked CD45RO, were positively enriched for CCR7, and omitted terminally differentiated effector memory CD45RA+ cells. The specimen was naive CD8+ T cells sorted from blood. J is TRBJ2-1 and V is TRBV5-1, with 9 bases aligning to TRBD1. The receptor was derived from a man aged 18-30 years in good health. Here the CDR3 DNA reads TGCGCCAGCCATGGGACAGGGTCCTACAATGAGCAGTTCTTC. Protein: CASHGTGSYNEQFF.